This is a list of T cell receptor beta chains from one sample in a study of OX40 agonist ivuxolimab in advanced cancers. Generated by immunoSEQ multiplex PCR, the TCRdb table keeps only in-frame clones and is missing some. This sample has some 62,000 clones, with 85% to 95% found just once. The starting material was CD4+ or CD8+ T cells sorted from blood, obtained in a trial of the OX40 agonist ivuxolimab. Receptor source: an adult with an advanced solid tumor such as melanoma, head and neck, liver or kidney cancer. The conserved cysteine and the conserved F or W are not part of the CDR3 here.

V gene: TRBV14
CDR3 protein: ASSQEEAGGPYLTDTQY

V gene: TRBV28
CDR3 protein: ASRDATSYLEQY

V gene: TRBV10-3
CDR3 protein: AISRTSGSTLREYEQY

V gene: TRBV5-1
CDR3 protein: ASSSYSGEYNEQF

V gene: TRBV7-9
CDR3 protein: ASSHRQGLKETQY

V gene: TRBV29-1
CDR3 protein: SVPLPTGELF

V gene: TRBV4-1
CDR3 protein: ASSQQSLRGSGANVLT

V gene: TRBV7-9
CDR3 protein: ASGQGGNTEAF

V gene: TRBV5-1
CDR3 protein: ASSSAALGDEQY

V gene: TRBV27
CDR3 protein: ASSYVDRVYEQY

V gene: TRBV4-1
CDR3 protein: ASSQDPERPDNEQF

V gene: TRBV5-8
CDR3 protein: ASSSVTGVNTGELF

V gene: TRBV7-9
CDR3 protein: ASSSGLAEYNEQF

V gene: TRBV28
CDR3 protein: ASSFSQTNEKLF

V gene: TRBV6-5
CDR3 protein: ASSRLAGGTGELF

V gene: TRBV13
CDR3 protein: ASSGDRDSHYYEQY

V gene: TRBV28
CDR3 protein: ASNPRGFQPQH

V gene: TRBV7-2
CDR3 protein: ASSLTDTGVWQETQY

V gene: TRBV19
CDR3 protein: ASSIVVGQGGYT

V gene: TRBV10-1
CDR3 protein: ASSTGLNTEAF

V gene: TRBV5-1
CDR3 protein: ASMGEGPWETQY

V gene: TRBV5-6
CDR3 protein: ASSLGQSLETQY

V gene: TRBV15
CDR3 protein: ATSRDFYSNQPQH

V gene: TRBV27
CDR3 protein: ASSLGLNTEAF

V gene: TRBV19
CDR3 protein: ASSIWGLAGETSTDTQY

V gene: TRBV6-5
CDR3 protein: ASSGYSGPRSGYT

V gene: TRBV7-6
CDR3 protein: ASSPKPSSYNEQF

V gene: TRBV28
CDR3 protein: ASSPRDRVYEQY

V gene: TRBV9
CDR3 protein: ASSVGGTAYEQY

V gene: TRBV14
CDR3 protein: ASSQGRQDYEQY

V gene: TRBV10-3
CDR3 protein: AISMTGVVRETQY

V gene: TRBV11-2
CDR3 protein: ASSLVWEFSSYEQY

V gene: TRBV27
CDR3 protein: ASSPLGGGYT

V gene: TRBV6-6
CDR3 protein: ASRAGTGNGQPQH

V gene: TRBV21-1
CDR3 protein: ASSKALTSGRADGELF

V gene: TRBV5-4
CDR3 protein: ASSLGRLGDYGYT

V gene: TRBV15
CDR3 protein: ATSSYSSGNTIY

V gene: TRBV29-1
CDR3 protein: SVPLAGVNNEQF

V gene: TRBV4-1
CDR3 protein: ASSQRPLGDNLGKLF

V gene: TRBV5-8
CDR3 protein: ASSLGWNTEAF

V gene: TRBV4-1
CDR3 protein: ASSQEEGGNPYEQY

V gene: TRBV28
CDR3 protein: ASSSRDRGPQSSYNEQF

V gene: TRBV10-3
CDR3 protein: AISVNLHEQY

V gene: TRBV6-5
CDR3 protein: ASSPGQVLQETQY

V gene: TRBV5-1
CDR3 protein: ASTDRAGTDTQY

V gene: TRBV7-9
CDR3 protein: ASSFRRGTNEKLF

V gene: TRBV7-9
CDR3 protein: ASSSTRLAANTGELF

V gene: TRBV27
CDR3 protein: ASSFLGDTGELF

V gene: TRBV27
CDR3 protein: ASSPVRGRTEAF

V gene: TRBV2
CDR3 protein: ASSEFRGGSEQY